This T cell receptor beta chain came from a study of T cell responses to AZD1222 COVID-19 vaccine. On the study more broadly: Second-dose groups at about 4 or about 12 weeks were pooled.

Study-wide results and limits: Possibly, clonal diversity was underestimated; donors were largely white British and included more females. Elevations in Spike-specific TCR breadth and depth followed administration of two AZD1222 doses. None of the repertoires were sampled until the peak T cell response had passed.

The ends lost 5 bases at V and 0 bases at J; junction bases unmatched: 9. CDR3 length equals 18 residues. CDR1 and CDR2 (germline): SGHVS, FQNEAQ. In regard to this clone: Its specificity is unknown.

Libraries were prepared by immunoSEQ multiplex PCR; TCRdb keeps only in-frame clonotypes and omits some of them. The table has 90,000 to 120,000 clones, roughly 87% seen once; the top ten hold about 4.5%. This chain links TRBV7-8 with TRBJ2-1, with 11 bases aligning to TRBD2. The source is an adult in good health. Specimen: peripheral blood, collected on day 0 of AZD1222 vaccination. CDR3 coding DNA: TGTGCCAGCAGCCTATCAATTAGCGGGGGGGTCTCCTACAATGAGCAGTTCTTC. The encoded protein is CASSLSISGGVSYNEQFF.